The 8 T cell receptor beta chains below all came from one sample that was sequenced in a study of CD8+CD57+ T cells in acquired aplastic anemia. Genomic DNA provided the template from which TCR beta VDJ and CDR3 profiles were obtained. MiXCR, run by TCRdb on the reads, gives a single entry per CDR3 protein. This repertoire shows hundreds of thousands of distinct CDR3 sequences, under 40% found once; its top ten account for roughly 0.89%. Sequenced patients had shown CD8+CD57+ cell expansion by flow cytometry. The sample comprised sorted CD4+, CD8+, or CD8+CD57+ T cells (not recorded which) from PBMCs. The receptors originated from a human donor with aplastic anemia.

This clonotype was detected ten times or more. V and J are TRBV5-6 and TRBJ2-7; 9 bases are shared with TRBD2. J lost 4 bases, V lost 5 bases, and 7 bases had no gene match. Germline-derived CDR1 and CDR2 are SGHDT and YYEEEE. The length of the CDR3 is 14 residues. The CDR3 loop is CASRRSGGRYEQYF. The CDR3 bases are TGTGCCAGCAGACGTAGCGGGGGAAGGTACGAGCAGTACTTC.

With regard to this clonotype: Because it lacks the conserved phenylalanine or tryptophan at the end, this CDR3 is likely a read error. The V gene is TRBV19, the J gene TRBJ1-6, with D hard to call. The CDR3 extends over 14 amino acids. Germline lookup yields CDR1 LNHDA and CDR2 SQIVND (reference sequence). The CDR3 reads CPSRREEYNSPLHL. The CDR3, as DNA: TGTCCCAGTAGGAGGGAGGAGTACAATTCACCCCTCCACCTT.

The chain has TRBV5-1 and TRBJ2-2; 7 nucleotides align to TRBD1. In germline, CDR1 is SGHRS, CDR2 YFSETQ. The CDR3 runs to 13 residues. Unmatched junction bases numbered 3, after V lost 3 bases and J lost 7 bases. This chain's CDR3 is CASSSTGNGELFF. The DNA of the CDR3 is TGCGCCAGCAGCTCGACAGGGAACGGGGAGCTGTTTTTT.

The sample holds a few counts of this clonotype. V usage is TRBV20-1 and J usage is TRBJ1-1; a weak D match, TRBD1 (6 bases). V gave up 0 bases and J gave up 4 bases, with 12 bases separating them. This CDR3 is built from 14 residues. The germline CDR1 and CDR2 sequences are DFQATT and SNEGSKA (reference sequence). The CDR3 protein is CSARDEGGFTEAFF. The DNA for the CDR3 is TGCAGTGCTAGAGATGAGGGGGGGTTCACTGAAGCTTTCTTT.

This clonotype has at least ten counts. The V and J genes are TRBV12-3 or TRBV12-4 and TRBJ1-5; D unresolved. Trimming removed 7 bases at V and 9 bases at J, with 13 bases between. The CDR3 extends over 12 amino acids. CDR3 sequence reads: CASTRVAGPQHF. The CDR3 region has the DNA TGTGCCAGCACCAGAGTCGCAGGGCCCCAGCATTTT.

CDR3 sequence (DNA): TGTGCCTGGAGGCACATAAGCTCCTACAATGAGCAGTTCTTC. Translated, it gives CAWRHISSYNEQFF. The chain couples TRBV30 to TRBJ2-1; unclear D gene. The germline V and J ends were trimmed by 3 bases and 0 bases, with 9 bases remaining between them. The CDR3 covers 14 residues. Germline CDR1 is GTSNPN and CDR2 is SVGIG (reference sequence).

The gene calls are TRBV20-1 and TRBJ2-2; no clear D gene. Germline-derived CDR1 and CDR2 are DFQATT and SNEGSKA (reference sequence). CDR3 length: 13 residues. Trimming removed 3 bases from V and 4 bases from J, with 9 bases in between. Here the CDR3 reads CSARPTSTGELFF. The CDR3 coding sequence is TGCAGTGCTAGGCCTACCTCCACCGGGGAGCTGTTTTTT.

This clonotype was counted between two and nine times. This chain joins TRBV12-3 or TRBV12-4 and TRBJ1-5; TRBD1 agrees at 7 bases. After removal of 2 bases from V and 0 bases from J, the junction contained 10 bases not matched to a gene. The CDR3 has 18 residues. CDR3 loop: CASSLRQPGQISNQPQHF. DNA of the CDR3: TGTGCCAGCAGTTTACGGCAACCGGGACAGATTAGCAATCAGCCCCAGCATTTT.